The clone carrying this TCR beta chain was counted a few times. Antigen: not known. Germline-derived CDR1 and CDR2 are MGHRA and YSYEKL. V was shortened by 0 bases and J by 2 bases, with 8 bases between the two germline ends. This CDR3 is built from 14 residues. The data were taken from a study of cytomegalovirus exposure and HLA in healthy donors. Whole-study results and caveats: One later analysis reportedly identified an Asian-associated ancestry cluster that showed fewer N-insertions than the approximately 710-donor mean. TCR association rates varied by HLA locus in a later analysis, with DRB1 highest and HLA-C lowest.

PCR employed 60 Vbeta and 13 Jbeta primers. Original processing methods: Unique TCR beta chains totaled approximately 83 million in a later count, with around 12 million of them shared. The repertoire was sequenced with immunoSEQ multiplex PCR; TCRdb's copy has only in-frame clones and lacks some. V, J and clone size were drawn from that table, and D and trimming were deduced from the DNA. The sample records roughly 89,000 clones, 65% being singletons. Sequencing was carried out using PBMCs. The chain couples TRBV4-1 to TRBJ2-7; D ambiguous. The sequence was obtained from a woman in her 50s in good health and CMV-seropositive. The CDR3 here is CASSQDHSTYEQYF. CDR3 bases: TGCGCCAGCAGCCAAGACCATTCCACCTACGAGCAGTACTTC.